Listed below are T cell receptor beta chains from one sample, sequenced in a study of blood T cells in healthy people across ages. In TCRdb, the 5' RACE reads were re-called with MiXCR into one record per CDR3 protein. Of approximately 800,000 distinct CDR3 sequences in the sample, less than 80% were seen once. The sample comprised blood. These TCRs come from a man younger than 40 in good health. Each CDR3 is given with its conserved first and last residue. D genes are given only for firm matches. The size of a clone is reported for some rows only, either as once, few or many, or as a class for expanded clones.

>TRBJ1-4|TRBV13|.|.
CASSLGGTREKLFF
TGTGCCAGCAGCTTAGGCGGGACTCGGGAAAAACTGTTTTTT
>TRBJ2-1|TRBV6-2/TRBV6-3|TRBD2|.
CAAISGGPARSYNEQFF
TGTGCCGCAATAAGCGGGGGGCCCGCGCGTTCATACAATGAGCAGTTCTTC
>TRBJ2-1|TRBV7-7|TRBD1|.
CASSPGQVENEQFF
TGTGCTAGCAGCCCCGGACAGGTAGAAAATGAGCAGTTCTTC
>TRBJ1-1|TRBV20-1|.|.
CSARALANPAEAFF
TGCAGTGCTAGAGCCCTCGCAAATCCTGCTGAAGCTTTCTTT
>TRBJ1-6|TRBV25-1|.|.
CASLKGNGSPLHF
TGTGCCAGCCTTAAAGGGAACGGCTCACCCCTCCACTTT
>TRBJ1-2|TRBV4-1|.|.
CASSQGAGDRLHGYTF
TGCGCCAGCAGCCAAGGGGCCGGGGACCGACTTCATGGCTACACCTTC
>TRBJ2-5|TRBV11-2|.|.
CASSLGRRERETQYF
TGTGCCAGCAGCTTAGGACGTCGGGAGCGGGAGACCCAGTACTTC
>TRBJ2-3|TRBV3-1|TRBD1|.
CASSPNRGFGADMQYF
TGTGCCAGCAGCCCAAACAGGGGTTTCGGGGCAGATATGCAGTATTTT
>TRBJ2-4|TRBV20-1|.|once
CSASLTWGLAKNIQYF
TGCAGTGCTAGTCTCACCTGGGGCCTAGCCAAAAACATTCAGTACTTC
>TRBJ2-7|TRBV20-1|.|.
CSASGPSYEQYF
TGCAGTGCTAGCGGGCCTTCCTACGAGCAGTACTTC
>TRBJ2-1|TRBV5-1|TRBD1|.
CASSLEGQGVNEQFF
TGCGCCAGCAGCTTGGAGGGACAGGGAGTCAATGAGCAGTTCTTC
>TRBJ2-1|TRBV10-3|TRBD2|.
CAISEAGLAGGREQFF
TGTGCCATCAGTGAGGCGGGACTAGCGGGGGGGCGCGAGCAGTTCTTC
>TRBJ2-7|TRBV24-1|.|few
CATSEAALYEQYF
TGTGCCACCAGTGAGGCAGCCCTCTACGAGCAGTACTTC
>TRBJ1-5|TRBV21-1|.|.
CASSSKADRFNQPQHF
TGTGCCAGCAGCTCAAAGGCGGACAGGTTCAATCAGCCCCAGCATTTT
>TRBJ2-7|TRBV6-6|.|.
CASSYSQGLYEQYF
TGTGCCAGCAGTTACTCTCAGGGTTTGTACGAGCAGTACTTC
>TRBJ2-2|TRBV10-2|TRBD2|.
CASRTSGGGTGELFF
TGCGCCAGCAGGACTAGCGGGGGGGGAACCGGGGAGCTGTTTTTT
>TRBJ2-6|TRBV15|.|many
CATSRDRAGANVLTF
TGTGCCACCAGCAGAGATAGGGCCGGGGCCAACGTCCTGACTTTC
>TRBJ2-7|TRBV20-1|TRBD1|.
CSARGDRLYEQYF
TGCAGTGCTAGAGGGGACAGGCTCTACGAGCAGTACTTC